What follows are 32 T cell receptor beta chains derived from one specimen sequenced in a study of identical twins. TCRdb reanalysed the 5' RACE reads using MiXCR and keeps one entry per CDR3 protein. The table shows approximately 500,000 distinct CDR3 sequences, with around 15% occurring only once. The sample also formed part of further work on yellow fever vaccine responses in identical twins.

Sequences were obtained from CD4+ T cells sorted from blood. These receptors were collected from a young woman in good health.

A few counts support this clonotype. J is TRBJ1-4 and V is TRBV4-1; no firm D call. Trimming stripped 1 base from V and 7 bases from J, with 7 bases between. The germline V gene encodes CDR1 MGHRA and CDR2 YSYEKL. The CDR3 extends over 13 amino acids. Written as DNA, the CDR3 is TGCGCCAGCAGCCAAGCCTGGGGTGAAAAACTGTTTTTT. As protein: CASSQAWGEKLFF.

This clonotype was observed a few times. The V call is TRBV12-3 or TRBV12-4, the J call TRBJ2-1; TRBD1 might be the D (6 bases). The CDR3 covers 14 residues. V was shortened by 3 bases and J by 7 bases, with 13 bases between the two germline ends. The CDR3 DNA sequence: TGTGCCAGCAGTTTTCAGCGAGGGGGAAATGAGCAGTTCTTC. It codes for CASSFQRGGNEQFF.

The rearrangement uses TRBV14 and TRBJ2-3; TRBD2 matches 10 bases. The V gene's germline CDR1 is SGHDN and CDR2 FVKESK. V shed 5 bases, J shed 4 bases, and the junction held 15 bases outside the gene matches. The CDR3 length is 18 residues. The CDR3 loop reads CASSGRLRAGGIADTQYF. In nucleotides, the CDR3 is TGTGCCAGCAGCGGACGTTTGAGAGCGGGGGGGATTGCAGATACGCAGTATTTT.

There are many counts of this clonotype. This chain joins TRBV7-8 and TRBJ2-7; 10 nucleotides align to TRBD1. With 4 bases clipped from V and 9 bases from J, the junction kept 9 bases outside the gene matches. The germline gives CDR1 SGHVS, CDR2 FQNEAQ. The CDR3 totals 14 residues. DNA for the CDR3: TGTGCCAGCAGCTCCTCCGGGACAGGGGTTGGGCAGTACTTC. Translated, it gives CASSSSGTGVGQYF.

This clonotype was counted only a few times. J is TRBJ1-1 and V is TRBV10-3, with 9 bases fitting TRBD1. The CDR3 spans 14 residues. Germline lookup yields CDR1 ENHRY and CDR2 SYGVKD. The trim removed 6 bases at V and 0 bases at J, leaving 2 bases unmatched. The CDR3 DNA reads as TGTGCCATCAGAGGACAGGGGTTGAACACTGAAGCTTTCTTT. Its protein product is CAIRGQGLNTEAFF.

CDR3 residues: CASSLGEIYGYTF. CDR3 bases: TGTGCCAGCAGCCTAGGGGAGATCTATGGCTACACCTTC. This chain links TRBV12-3 or TRBV12-4 with TRBJ1-2; D is possibly TRBD1 (5 bases). V lost 6 bases and J 4 bases, leaving 12 bases between the germline ends. The CDR3 sequence is 13 residues long.

The gene calls are TRBV20-1 and TRBJ2-1, with 7 bases aligning to TRBD2. V trimming: 1 base; J trimming: 0 bases; junction bases outside the gene matches: 9. Germline lookup yields CDR1 DFQATT and CDR2 SNEGSKA (reference sequence). The CDR3 length is 17 residues. CDR3 amino acids: CSARAGGLISSYNEQFF. CDR3 DNA sequence: TGCAGTGCTAGAGCGGGAGGCCTTATAAGCTCCTACAATGAGCAGTTCTTC.

The V gene is TRBV12-3 or TRBV12-4, the J gene TRBJ2-3; D ambiguous. CDR3 length: 13 amino acids. V was clipped by 8 bases and J by 2 bases, with 11 bases between them. CDR3 amino acids: CASQVDYTDTQYF. The CDR3 nucleotides read TGTGCCAGCCAAGTCGATTACACAGATACGCAGTATTTT.

This clonotype was counted between two and nine times. The CDR3 loop reads CASSLALGNNEQFF. CDR3 sequence (DNA): TGTGCCAGCAGCTTAGCGCTTGGGAACAATGAGCAGTTCTTC. The chain links TRBV7-9 to TRBJ2-1; no firm D call. Germline V gives CDR1 SEHNR, CDR2 FQNEAQ (reference sequence). Trimming took 0 bases from V and 5 from J, leaving 8 bases between them. This CDR3 spans 14 amino acids. Supplemented by reference TRBV7-9 and TRBJ2-1, the full variable domain reads DTGVSQNPRHKITKRGQNVTFRCDPISEHNRLYWYRQTLGQGPEFLTYFQNEAQLEKSRLLSDRFSAERPKGSFSTLEIQRTEQGDSAMYLCASSLALGNNEQFFGPGTRLTVL.

This clonotype was seen only a few times. This chain connects TRBV4-1 to TRBJ2-3, with TRBD1 matching over 7 bases. The germline CDR1 and CDR2 sequences are MGHRA and YSYEKL. The V and J ends lost 1 base and 0 bases, in that order; junction bases with no gene match: 4. CDR3 size: 16 residues. DNA for the CDR3: TGCGCCAGCAGCCAAGGGTGGGACAGCAGCACAGATACGCAGTATTTT. It codes for CASSQGWDSSTDTQYF.

The rearrangement joins TRBV4-1 to TRBJ1-2; D might be TRBD1 (5 bases). This CDR3 has 12 amino acids. With 4 bases removed from V and 8 bases from J, the gap between germline ends came to 11 bases. The V gene's germline CDR1 is MGHRA and CDR2 YSYEKL. In DNA, the CDR3 is TGCGCCAGCAGCCGAGAGAGGGGAGGCTACACCTTC. It specifies CASSRERGGYTF.

The chain combines TRBV6-1 with TRBJ2-1; D might be TRBD1 (6 bases). CDR3 length: 13 residues. V lost 8 bases and J 2 bases, leaving 10 bases between the germline ends. Per the germline V gene, CDR1 is MNHNS and CDR2 is SASEGT. The CDR3 nucleotides read TGTGCCAGCCGGGACAAACCCTACAATGAGCAGTTCTTC. This encodes CASRDKPYNEQFF.

This clonotype occurred a few times. The chain is built from TRBV14 and TRBJ1-1; no reliable D call. Germline V gene sequence: CDR1 SGHDN, CDR2 FVKESK. V shed 5 bases and J shed 1 base, with 11 bases lying between them. There are 14 residues in the CDR3. CDR3 sequence reads: CASSSWGWNTEAFF. For the CDR3, the DNA is TGTGCCAGCAGCTCTTGGGGTTGGAACACTGAAGCTTTCTTT.

This clonotype showed up just a few times. The rearrangement uses TRBV14 and TRBJ2-3; D call uncertain. The germline V gene encodes CDR1 SGHDN and CDR2 FVKESK. V was pared by 0 bases and J by 2 bases, with 9 bases between. This CDR3 spans 15 amino acids. CDR3 bases: TGTGCCAGCAGCCAAGAGCCACGGACCACAGATACGCAGTATTTT. This gives the protein CASSQEPRTTDTQYF.

This clonotype was found a few times. The chain combines TRBV29-1 with TRBJ2-5, with unresolved D. The V gene lost 8 bases and the J gene lost 1 base, with 8 bases spanning the gap. This CDR3 contains 11 residues. Germline CDR1 reads SQVTM; CDR2 reads ANQGSEA. The CDR3 protein is CSTGPQETQYF. The CDR3 region has the DNA TGCAGCACCGGACCCCAAGAGACCCAGTACTTC. Full variable domain (missing parts from reference TRBV29-1 and TRBJ2-5): SAVISQKPSRDICQRGTSLTIQCQVDSQVTMMFWYRQQPGQSLTLIATANQGSEATYESGFVIDKFPISRPNLTFSTLTVSNMSPEDSSIYLCSTGPQETQYFGPGTRLLVL.

The chain links TRBV6-1 to TRBJ2-1; 7 nucleotides match TRBD1. The CDR3 spans 15 residues. Per germline, CDR1 MNHNS and CDR2 SASEGT. J lost 2 bases, V lost 6 bases, and 7 bases had no gene match. CDR3 bases: TGTGCCAGCAGAAAGAACAGGGGAGCCTACAATGAGCAGTTCTTC. It yields the protein CASRKNRGAYNEQFF.

This clonotype showed up just a few times. The V gene is TRBV12-3 or TRBV12-4, the J gene TRBJ2-6, with a tentative D call TRBD2 (6 bases). The CDR3 contains 13 residues. Trimming left V 6 bases short and J 12 bases short, with 15 bases between. Here the CDR3 reads CASRDSGSGVLTF. The CDR3 nucleotides are TGTGCCAGCAGGGACTCCGGGAGCGGCGTCCTGACTTTC.

The genes are TRBV15 and TRBJ2-1; 11 bases map to TRBD2. Germline CDR1 and CDR2: LNHNV and YYDKDF (reference sequence). This CDR3 region has 17 residues. The V gene end was trimmed by 1 base and the J gene end by 7 bases; junction bases not matched to a gene: 9. For the CDR3, the DNA is TGTGCCACCAGCAGAGGAACAGGGACTAGCGGCCAGAATGAGCAGTTCTTC. Residues: CATSRGTGTSGQNEQFF.

This clonotype was observed many times. V usage is TRBV10-3 and J usage is TRBJ2-1, with D perhaps being TRBD1 or TRBD2 (5 bases each). The CDR3 has 16 amino acids. In germline, CDR1 is ENHRY, CDR2 SYGVKD. Trimming left V 4 bases short and J 8 bases short, with 21 bases between. The CDR3 sequence: CAISGTGPKEFYEQFF. The DNA for the CDR3 is TGTGCCATCAGTGGGACGGGACCCAAGGAGTTCTATGAGCAGTTCTTC.

This clonotype was seen more than once but under ten times. The chain uses TRBV3-1 and TRBJ2-7; the D gene is possibly TRBD1 (8 bases). V was trimmed by 8 bases and J by 4 bases, leaving 21 bases between them. The V gene's germline CDR1 is LGHDT and CDR2 YNNKEL (reference sequence). The length of the CDR3 is 15 residues. Written as DNA, the CDR3 is TGTGCCAGCGCGAGCGGGACAGGAGGGTTTTACGAGCAGTACTTC. The encoded protein is CASASGTGGFYEQYF.

This clonotype was recorded a few times. The chain joins TRBV20-1 to TRBJ2-5, with D perhaps TRBD1 (5 bases). This CDR3 spans 12 amino acids. Germline lookup yields CDR1 DFQATT and CDR2 SNEGSKA (reference sequence). V was pared by 5 bases and J by 4 bases, with 11 bases between. CDR3 bases: TGCAGTGCTGGACACCTCGGAGAGACCCAGTACTTC. Its protein is CSAGHLGETQYF.

This clonotype was observed a handful of times. V and J are TRBV12-3 or TRBV12-4 and TRBJ2-1; 8 nucleotides align to TRBD2. Trimming took 3 bases from V and 1 from J; bases not matched to a gene: 8. CDR3 length: 17 amino acids. The CDR3 DNA is TGTGCCAGCAGTTTTGGATTGAGCGGGAGTTCCTACAATGAGCAGTTCTTC. Translating it yields CASSFGLSGSSYNEQFF.

This clonotype was picked up a small number of times. The rearrangement uses TRBV7-6 and TRBJ2-5; D unclear. Trimming cost V 0 bases and J 1 base, with 6 bases left between them. Germline CDR1 and CDR2: SGHVS and FNYEAQ. The CDR3 is made up of 14 amino acids. CDR3 loop: CASSLAGFQETQYF. The CDR3 DNA is TGTGCCAGCAGCTTAGCTGGGTTCCAAGAGACCCAGTACTTC.

This clonotype was detected only a few times. The V call is TRBV9, the J call TRBJ2-3, with 11 bases matching TRBD2. V shed 0 bases and J 6 bases; nucleotides not matched to a gene: 9. Per germline, CDR1 SGDLS and CDR2 YYNGEE. CDR3 length equals 17 residues. The CDR3 coding sequence is TGTGCCAGCAGCGTAGCCTTGGCTAGCGGGGGGTGGGATACGCAGTATTTT. Protein product: CASSVALASGGWDTQYF.

A few counts support this clonotype. The rearrangement joins TRBV7-9 to TRBJ1-2; 9 nucleotides align to TRBD1. V dropped 6 bases and J dropped 7; count of bases not matched to a gene: 9. Germline-derived CDR1 and CDR2 are SEHNR and FQNEAQ (reference sequence). The CDR3 spans 14 residues. The CDR3 DNA reads as TGTGCCAGCAGTTCGGACAGGGGCAGGGGTGGCTACACCTTC. Translating it yields CASSSDRGRGGYTF.

The J gene is TRBJ2-1, the V gene TRBV10-2, with 7 bases fitting TRBD2. CDR1 and CDR2 from the germline V gene are WSHSY and SAAADI. V trimming: 5 bases; J trimming: 4 bases; junction bases outside the gene matches: 8. The CDR3 length is 15 residues. DNA for the CDR3: TGCGCCAGCAGTTTAGCAGCGGGGCCATACAATGAGCAGTTCTTC. It yields the protein CASSLAAGPYNEQFF.

This chain uses TRBV28 with TRBJ2-5; 7 bases map to TRBD2. V was clipped by 7 bases and J by 4 bases; unmatched bases: 18. Germline CDR1 MDHEN, CDR2 SYDVKM. The CDR3 length is 17 residues. The DNA of the CDR3 is TGTGCCAGCACCCCAACGGGAAAAGCGGGAAGGGGAGAGACCCAGTACTTC. Encoded protein: CASTPTGKAGRGETQYF.

The gene calls are TRBV7-8 and TRBJ2-7; maybe TRBD2 (5 bases). Per the germline V gene, CDR1 is SGHVS and CDR2 is FQNEAQ. V was pared by 5 bases and J by 5 bases, with 10 bases between. This CDR3 region has 12 residues. The CDR3 sequence: CASSRGPDEQYF. DNA of the CDR3: TGTGCCAGCAGCCGAGGGCCAGACGAGCAGTACTTC.

This clonotype was picked up a small number of times. The chain has TRBV5-6 and TRBJ2-7; D is uncertain. CDR3 size: 14 residues. Germline V gene sequence: CDR1 SGHDT, CDR2 YYEEEE. V was shortened by 3 bases and J by 1 base, with 11 bases between the two germline ends. As DNA, the CDR3 is TGTGCCAGCAGCTCGATGGGCAGTTCCTACGAGCAGTACTTC. Translating gives CASSSMGSSYEQYF.

This clonotype was observed many times. The chain has TRBV5-1 and TRBJ1-1; D is unclear. The CDR3 has 14 amino acids. The V and J ends lost 0 bases and 1 base respectively, with 7 bases between them. CDR1 and CDR2 (germline): SGHRS, YFSETQ. The CDR3 protein is CASSLGLENTEAFF. The CDR3 DNA is TGCGCCAGCAGCTTGGGACTGGAGAACACTGAAGCTTTCTTT. Drawing the rest from reference TRBV5-1 and TRBJ1-1, the complete variable domain is KAGVTQTPRYLIKTRGQQVTLSCSPISGHRSVSWYQQTPGQGLQFLFEYFSETQRNKGNFPGRFSGRQFSNSRSEMNVSTLELGDSALYLCASSLGLENTEAFFGQGTRLTVV.

V gene TRBV5-5 combines with J gene TRBJ2-2; D is perhaps TRBD1 (6 bases). This CDR3 has 15 residues. V was trimmed by 4 bases and J by 2 bases, leaving 12 bases between them. The V gene's germline CDR1 is SGHKS and CDR2 YYEKEE (reference sequence). The CDR3 loop is CASSQQGFNTGELFF. The CDR3 bases are TGTGCCAGCAGCCAACAGGGTTTCAACACCGGGGAGCTGTTTTTT.

In this sample, this clonotype turned up a few times. V gene TRBV12-3 or TRBV12-4 combines with J gene TRBJ1-3; D is unresolved. The CDR3 sequence is 16 residues long. Deletions cut 6 bases from V and 1 base from J, with 16 bases between. CDR3 bases: TGTGCCAGCAGCAACAGTGCGTTAGCTTCTGGAAACACCATATATTTT. Protein product: CASSNSALASGNTIYF.